This record concerns one T cell receptor (beta chain) sequence. In the original processing: Quantification of nucleated cells was approximated via reference gene primer amplification. Data came from immunoSEQ multiplex PCR; TCRdb stores just in-frame clones and leaves some out. That table is the source of V, J and clone size, and D and trimming were worked out from the DNA. The table has around 310,000 clones, roughly 90% seen once. Germline V CDR1 and CDR2: SGHNT, YYREEE (reference sequence). The CDR3 runs to 17 residues. With 4 bases removed from V and 1 base from J, the gap between germline ends came to 19 bases. This entry is derived from a study of blood T cell repertoires in COVID-19. For the study at large: Sources were T cells, B-cell-depleted T cells, or PBMCs; the material itself was cDNA or gDNA.

The chain combines TRBV5-4 with TRBJ2-3, with D possibly being TRBD1 (6 bases). The clonotype comes from a woman in her forties or fifties with active or convalescent COVID-19. Sequencing used peripheral blood. In DNA form, the CDR3 reads TGTGCCAGCAGCCTAATGACAGGTCGAGGGGGCACAGATACGCAGTATTTT. Its protein product is CASSLMTGRGGTDTQYF. Based on the CDR3 plus reference TRBV5-4 and TRBJ2-3, the full variable domain is ETGVTQSPTHLIKTRGQQVTLRCSSQSGHNTVSWYQQALGQGPQFIFQYYREEENGRGNFPPRFSGLQFPNYSSELNVNALELDDSALYLCASSLMTGRGGTDTQYFGPGTRLTVL.